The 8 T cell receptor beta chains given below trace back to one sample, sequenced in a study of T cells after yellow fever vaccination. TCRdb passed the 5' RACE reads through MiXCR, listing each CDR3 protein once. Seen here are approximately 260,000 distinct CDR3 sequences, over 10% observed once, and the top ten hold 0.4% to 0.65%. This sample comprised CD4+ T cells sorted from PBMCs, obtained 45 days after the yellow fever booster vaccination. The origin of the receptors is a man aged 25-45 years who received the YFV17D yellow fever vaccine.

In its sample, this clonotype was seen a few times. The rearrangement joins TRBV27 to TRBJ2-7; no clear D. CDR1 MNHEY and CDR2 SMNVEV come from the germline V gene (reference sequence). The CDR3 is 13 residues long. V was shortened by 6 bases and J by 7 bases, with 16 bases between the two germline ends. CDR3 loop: CASRQSTMGEQYF. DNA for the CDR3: TGTGCCAGCAGACAAAGCACGATGGGAGAGCAGTACTTC.

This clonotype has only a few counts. CDR3 nucleotide sequence: TGTGCCAGCAGCTTAGTGTCTAGCGGGTCCCCGCGGGAGTTCTTC. Protein: CASSLVSSGSPREFF. The chain couples TRBV7-8 to TRBJ2-1; 8 bases are a match to TRBD2. CDR1 SGHVS and CDR2 FQNEAQ come from the germline V gene. This CDR3 is 15 amino acids long. The ends lost 1 base at V and 14 bases at J; junction bases unmatched: 13. Supplemented by reference TRBV7-8 and TRBJ2-1, the full variable domain reads GAGVSQSPRYKVAKRGQDVALRCDPISGHVSLFWYQQALGQGPEFLTYFQNEAQLDKSGLPSDRFFAERPEGSVSTLKIQRTQQEDSAVYLCASSLVSSGSPREFFGPGTRLTVL.

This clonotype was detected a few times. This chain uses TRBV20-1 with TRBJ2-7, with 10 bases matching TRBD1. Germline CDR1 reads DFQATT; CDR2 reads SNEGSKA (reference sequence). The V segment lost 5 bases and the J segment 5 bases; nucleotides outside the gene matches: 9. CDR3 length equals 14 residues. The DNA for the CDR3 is TGCAGTGCTCAATCCGGGACAGGGGACGACGAGCAGTACTTC. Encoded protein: CSAQSGTGDDEQYF.

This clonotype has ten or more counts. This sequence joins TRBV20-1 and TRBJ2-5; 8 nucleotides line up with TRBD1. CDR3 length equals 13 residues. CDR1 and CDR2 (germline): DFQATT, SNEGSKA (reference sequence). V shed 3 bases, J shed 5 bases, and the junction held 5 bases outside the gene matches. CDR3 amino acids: CSASPRGRETQYF. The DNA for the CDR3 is TGCAGTGCTAGTCCCAGGGGGCGGGAGACCCAGTACTTC.

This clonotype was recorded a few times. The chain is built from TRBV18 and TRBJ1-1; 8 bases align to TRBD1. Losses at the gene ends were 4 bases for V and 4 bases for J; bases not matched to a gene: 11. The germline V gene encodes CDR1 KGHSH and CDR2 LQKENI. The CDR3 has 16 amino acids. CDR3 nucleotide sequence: TGTGCCAGCTCACGACAGGGGAGTGGATTGGGCACTGAAGCTTTCTTT. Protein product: CASSRQGSGLGTEAFF.

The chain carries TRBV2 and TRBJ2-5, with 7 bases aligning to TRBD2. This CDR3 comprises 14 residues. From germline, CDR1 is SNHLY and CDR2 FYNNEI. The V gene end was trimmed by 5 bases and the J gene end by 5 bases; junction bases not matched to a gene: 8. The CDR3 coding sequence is TGTGCCAGCAGTACCATTGGGGGGGGTGAGACCCAGTACTTC. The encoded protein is CASSTIGGGETQYF.

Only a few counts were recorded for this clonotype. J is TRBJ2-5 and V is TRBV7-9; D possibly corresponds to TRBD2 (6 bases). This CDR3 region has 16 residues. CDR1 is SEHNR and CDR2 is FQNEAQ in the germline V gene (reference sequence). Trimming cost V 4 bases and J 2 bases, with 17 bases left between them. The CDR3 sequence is CASSSYLAQRQETQYF. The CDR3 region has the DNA TGTGCCAGCAGCTCCTATCTAGCGCAGCGGCAAGAGACCCAGTACTTC.

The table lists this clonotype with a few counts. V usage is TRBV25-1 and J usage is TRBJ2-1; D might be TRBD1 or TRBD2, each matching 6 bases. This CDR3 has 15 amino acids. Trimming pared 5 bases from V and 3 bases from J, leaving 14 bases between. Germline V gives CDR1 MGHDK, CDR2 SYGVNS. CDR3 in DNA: TGTGCCAGCAGTTTAGGGGGGTACCTCTACAATGAGCAGTTCTTC. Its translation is CASSLGGYLYNEQFF.